The 10 T cell receptor beta chains below come from one sample, sequenced in a study of shared clonotypes between healthy human individuals. Only in-frame clones appear in the TCRdb table, and some are missing; sequencing was by immunoSEQ multiplex PCR. The sample shows some 2,100,000 clones, approximately 94% of them seen only once. The sample comprised naive CD4+ T cells sorted from blood. Subset reported: CD45RA+ positively selected. The receptor source for this set is a man between 18 and 29 years old in good health.

The sample holds one count of this clone. This rearrangement joins TRBV7-9 to TRBJ2-1, with D unclear. CDR3 size: 13 residues. The V gene's germline CDR1 is SEHNR and CDR2 FQNEAQ (reference sequence). V was pared by 2 bases and J by 2 bases, with 4 bases between. The CDR3 protein is CASSLPAYNEQFF. The CDR3 bases are TGTGCCAGCAGCTTACCGGCCTACAATGAGCAGTTCTTC.

V and J are TRBV7-2 and TRBJ2-1, with a tentative D call TRBD1 (5 bases). The CDR3 covers 13 residues. From germline, CDR1 is SGHTA and CDR2 FQGNSA. Trimming took 3 bases from V and 9 from J, leaving 12 bases between them. The CDR3 is CASSLTVQSEQFF. CDR3 in DNA: TGTGCCAGCAGCTTGACAGTACAAAGTGAGCAGTTCTTC. Looking up the rest from reference TRBV7-2 and TRBJ2-1 gives the full variable domain: GAGVSQSPSNKVTEKGKDVELRCDPISGHTALYWYRQSLGQGLEFLIYFQGNSAPDKSGLPSDRFSAERTGGSVSTLTIQRTQQEDSAVYLCASSLTVQSEQFFGPGTRLTVL.

J is TRBJ2-1 and V is TRBV7-6; 12 nucleotides align to TRBD2. In germline, CDR1 is SGHVS, CDR2 FNYEAQ. The V segment lost 5 bases and the J segment 4 bases; nucleotides outside the gene matches: 9. The CDR3 has 17 amino acids. The CDR3 protein is CASSPSSSGGGYNEQFF. The CDR3 DNA sequence: TGTGCCAGCAGCCCGAGCTCTAGCGGGGGGGGATACAATGAGCAGTTCTTC. Together with reference TRBV7-6 and TRBJ2-1, the CDR3 gives the full variable domain: GAGVSQSPRYKVTKRGQDVALRCDPISGHVSLYWYRQALGQGPEFLTYFNYEAQQDKSGLPNDRFSAERPEGSISTLTIQRTEQRDSAMYRCASSPSSSGGGYNEQFFGPGTRLTVL.

The chain joins TRBV7-3 to TRBJ1-1; 11 bases are shared with TRBD1. CDR1 and CDR2 from the germline V gene are SGHTA and FQGTGA. CDR3 length: 15 residues. V shed 5 bases and J 5 bases; nucleotides not matched to a gene: 7. The CDR3 loop is CASSLTGTGGTEAFF. The DNA for the CDR3 is TGTGCCAGCAGCCTCACCGGGACAGGGGGAACTGAAGCTTTCTTT.

The rearrangement uses TRBV7-2 and TRBJ2-1, with TRBD2 matching 13 bases. In germline, CDR1 is SGHTA, CDR2 FQGNSA. The CDR3 covers 16 residues. J was trimmed by 10 bases and V by 5 bases; bases with no gene match: 11. In DNA form, the CDR3 reads TGTGCCAGCAGCCACGGACTAGCGGGGGCCATCCTGGAGCAGTTCTTC. Translated, it gives CASSHGLAGAILEQFF.

The rearrangement joins TRBV5-3 to TRBJ2-7; weak D call: TRBD1 (5 bases). TRBV5-3 is labeled an ORF, and its function is uncertain. This CDR3 is built from 12 residues. The V and J ends lost 4 bases and 3 bases respectively, with 8 bases between them. The CDR3 coding sequence is TGTGCCAGAAGCGACGACAGCTACGAGCAGTACTTC. Residues: CARSDDSYEQYF.

The chain couples TRBV10-3 to TRBJ1-6; TRBD1 agrees at 9 bases. The CDR3 totals 13 residues. V was pared by 8 bases and J by 7 bases, with 3 bases of the junction left unmatched. Looked up from germline, CDR1 is ENHRY and CDR2 is SYGVKD. DNA for the CDR3: TGTGCCATCTCACAGGGGGCAAATTCACCCCTCCACTTT. This codes for CAISQGANSPLHF.

V is TRBV11-3 and J is TRBJ2-5; D not resolved. Germline V gives CDR1 SGHNT, CDR2 YENEEA. Between the trimmed V and J ends, which lost 1 base and 3 bases, there was a span of 15 bases. The CDR3 loop spans 16 amino acids. CDR3 nucleotides: TGTGCCAGCAGCTTAGGTCCCGGCCTTGGGGAAGAGACCCAGTACTTC. Its protein is CASSLGPGLGEETQYF. Combining the CDR3 with reference TRBV11-3 and TRBJ2-5 gives the whole variable domain EAGVVQSPRYKIIEKKQPVAFWCNPISGHNTLYWYLQNLGQGPELLIRYENEEAVDDSQLPKDRFSAERLKGVDSTLKIQPAELGDSAVYLCASSLGPGLGEETQYFGPGTRLLVL.

The V gene is TRBV6-1, the J gene TRBJ2-5; 10 nucleotides match TRBD2. CDR1 and CDR2 from the germline V gene are MNHNS and SASEGT. The CDR3 has 17 residues. V was clipped by 4 bases and J by 1 base; unmatched bases: 9. This CDR3 reads CASSALGLAEFQETQYF. In DNA form, the CDR3 reads TGTGCCAGCAGTGCCTTAGGACTAGCGGAGTTCCAAGAGACCCAGTACTTC.

The J gene is TRBJ2-1, the V gene TRBV23-1; 11 nucleotides agree with TRBD2. TRBV23-1 falls under the ORF class, with uncertain function. This CDR3 is built from 14 residues. V shed 6 bases and J 5 bases; nucleotides not matched to a gene: 3. The CDR3 here is CASRLAGGNNEQFF. The CDR3 DNA reads as TGCGCCAGCAGGCTAGCGGGGGGAAACAATGAGCAGTTCTTC.